The clone carrying this T cell receptor (beta chain) appeared many times. The data stem from a study of human T cells and chemical hapten exposure. Study at large: Sensitization involved placing 2% DPC onto a roughly 2 cm by roughly 2 cm region of upper inner arm skin.

Library construction involved attaching unique molecular identifiers to individual cDNA molecules, which allowed quantitative, reproducible TCR counting. TCRdb itself ran the RACE reads through MiXCR, one entry per CDR3 protein. The sample holds roughly 38,000 distinct CDR3 sequences, roughly 12% seen once. Indicated time point: pre-sensitization, week 0. The sample's treatment: therapeutic diphenylcyclopropenone sensitization with weekly scalp DPC. Unfractionated whole blood yielded the extracted total RNA. Germline CDR1 and CDR2: SQVTM and ANQGSEA. The CDR3 is 12 amino acids. Unmatched junction bases numbered 2, after V lost 7 bases and J lost 3 bases.

The specimen was whole blood, collected in connection with sensitization to the hapten diphenylcyclopropenone (DPC). The receptor's source is a woman aged 40 to 50 with alopecia areata. Some clones in this sample may be carry-over from other donors' samples. The chain recombines TRBV29-1 with TRBJ2-5, with 10 nucleotides matching TRBD2. The CDR3 loop reads CSGLAGEETQYF. The CDR3 coding sequence is TGCAGCGGGCTAGCGGGGGAAGAGACCCAGTACTTC.